This TCR beta chain was captured in a study of early T cells in non-severe SARS-CoV-2 infection (dated by TCRdb to about 2021). As for the study more broadly: Because TCR sequencing was done on bulk RNA from unsorted whole blood, the alpha and beta chains could not be paired.

Overall study results and their limits: VDJdb matching was skewed toward anti-spike CD8 responses and likely underestimated virus-specific expansions by missing private and CD4 specificities.

On this clonotype itself: It has no known antigen specificity. Base qualities are not provided; no much larger clone lies one nucleotide away.

Libraries were constructed by 5' RACE. These reads were obtained on a NextSeq 500. To correct for sequencing error and PCR bias, the TCR library protocol tagged individual cDNA molecules with unique molecular identifiers. Both TCR alpha and beta chains were sequenced, and tight co-correlation was observed between alpha and beta sequence abundances in each sample. The study's processing was this. Decombinator V4 was used to perform V gene, J gene and CDR3 annotation of TCR sequences. Expanded TCRs were defined as changing significantly between any two time points under a Poisson model with p below 0.0001. TCR abundances were normalised to the total number of TCRs sequenced per sample and expressed as counts per million. MAIT TCRs were defined by TRAV1-2 paired with TRAJ12, TRAJ20 or TRAJ33, and iNKT TCRs by TRAV10 paired with TRAJ18. A search of VDJdb, accessed on 1 November 2021, was run for TCRs annotated to CMV, EBV and SARS-CoV-2, with TCRs annotated for multiple antigens excluded. Using fastp at Q25 and MiXCR, TCRdb reprocessed the public reads and kept productive beta chains. Entries that share a CDR3 protein sequence are merged under the most common genes and DNA. TCRdb, not the authors, supplied the V and J calls. The sample table records 55,000 to 75,000 distinct CDR3 sequences; roughly 10% of these occur just once. The ten largest clones capture 6.4% of the sample.

The junction shows trimming of 5 bases on V and 1 base on J, plus 19 bases between the germline ends. CDR1 and CDR2 are drawn from the germline V gene (reference sequence): SEHNR, FQNEAQ. Counted from cysteine to phenylalanine, this CDR3 has 17 amino acids. Just the 51-base CDR3 DNA is kept, in frame starting at base 1. A case-control design nested within a healthcare worker cohort in London, UK, was used, with weekly nasopharyngeal swab PCR tests and blood sampling performed. Healthcare workers were enrolled in the week of the UK lockdown, from 23 to 31 March 2020, and were followed every week for up to about 15 weeks.

This clonotype originated in an adult who was a healthcare worker with PCR-confirmed SARS-CoV-2 infection or an uninfected control (not recorded which). This receptor chain uses TRBV7-9 and TRBJ2-3; the D gene is perhaps TRBD2, on 5 matching bases. The sequenced sample was whole blood. The sequenced DNA is TGTGCCAGCAGCGCCACAGAGGGAGTTATTGGCACAGATACGCAGTATTTT. Its amino acids are CASSATEGVIGTDTQYF.